The next 6 T cell receptor beta chains were all read from a single sample in a study of early T cells in non-severe SARS-CoV-2 infection (dated by TCRdb to the early 2020s). The method was 5' RACE. Sequencing instrument: NextSeq 500. TCRdb reworked the public reads: Q25 trimming with fastp, MiXCR clone assembly, productive beta chains retained. Rows matching on CDR3 protein sequence are summarized as one entry with the most common DNA and genes. In all, the sample holds tens of thousands of distinct CDR3 sequences, and around 14% of those were seen once. Of the sample, roughly 6.4% is held by the ten largest clones. Sample: whole blood. These receptors came from an adult who was a healthcare worker with PCR-confirmed SARS-CoV-2 infection or an uninfected control (not recorded which).

The V gene is TRBV28, the J gene TRBJ1-5, with 7 bases lining up with TRBD1. J was trimmed by 7 bases and V by 6 bases; bases with no gene match: 9. CDR3 length: 14 amino acids. Germline assignment: CDR1 MDHEN and CDR2 SYDVKM. The CDR3 loop is CASRWTGILQPQHF. The CDR3 DNA is TGTGCCAGCAGGTGGACAGGAATTCTACAGCCCCAGCATTTT.

This clonotype came up a few times. This sequence joins TRBV27 and TRBJ2-7; TRBD1 aligns across 11 bases. CDR3 size: 13 residues. Germline CDR1 reads MNHEY; CDR2 reads SMNVEV (reference sequence). Unmatched junction bases numbered 4, after V lost 8 bases and J lost 4 bases. The CDR3 DNA sequence: TGTGCCAGCGCCGGGACAGGGGGATACGAGCAGTACTTC. As protein: CASAGTGGYEQYF.

The chain employs TRBV29-1 and TRBJ1-5, with TRBD1 matching over 10 bases. This CDR3 is 14 amino acids long. V lost 8 bases, J lost 4 bases, and 8 bases stayed unmatched. The germline CDR1 and CDR2 sequences are SQVTM and ANQGSEA. The CDR3 protein is CSISTGGANQPQHF. The CDR3 bases are TGCAGCATATCGACAGGGGGCGCGAATCAGCCCCAGCATTTT. The variable domain in full, completed from reference TRBV29-1 and TRBJ1-5, reads SAVISQKPSRDICQRGTSLTIQCQVDSQVTMMFWYRQQPGQSLTLIATANQGSEATYESGFVIDKFPISRPNLTFSTLTVSNMSPEDSSIYLCSISTGGANQPQHFGDGTRLSIL.

The CDR3 sequence: CAISESGGKGEAFF. The CDR3 nucleotides are TGTGCCATCAGTGAGTCTGGGGGGAAGGGTGAAGCTTTCTTT. This chain joins TRBV10-3 and TRBJ1-1; a possible D gene is TRBD1 (5 bases). Trimming left V 0 bases short and J 7 bases short, with 12 bases between. The CDR3 contains 14 residues. Germline values: CDR1 ENHRY, CDR2 SYGVKD.

This sequence joins TRBV18 and TRBJ2-1, with D hard to call. Germline V gives CDR1 KGHSH, CDR2 LQKENI. This CDR3 is built from 15 residues. V lost 3 bases and J 4 bases, leaving 13 bases between the germline ends. CDR3 residues: CASSPGIRDYNEQFF. In DNA form, the CDR3 reads TGTGCCAGCTCACCGGGAATTAGGGATTACAATGAGCAGTTCTTC. Full variable domain (outside the CDR3, taken from reference TRBV18 and TRBJ2-1): NAGVMQNPRHLVRRRGQEARLRCSPMKGHSHVYWYRQLPEEGLKFMVYLQKENIIDESGMPKERFSAEFPKEGPSILRIQQVVRGDSAAYFCASSPGIRDYNEQFFGPGTRLTVL.

The CDR3 sequence is CATSTRTRISYSNQPQHF. The DNA of the CDR3 is TGTGCCACCAGCACCAGAACCAGGATCTCCTATAGCAATCAGCCCCAGCATTTT. V and J are TRBV15 and TRBJ1-5; D is undetermined. Trimming cost V 4 bases and J 0 bases, with 19 bases left between them. CDR3 size: 18 residues. The germline gives CDR1 LNHNV, CDR2 YYDKDF (reference sequence).